The 20 T cell receptor beta chains below were found in one sample sequenced in a study of identical twins. TCRdb passed the 5' RACE reads through MiXCR, listing each CDR3 protein once. Here the sample spans 540,000 or so distinct CDR3 sequences, more than 20% being singletons. This sample was also put to use in a study of yellow fever vaccine responses in identical twins.

The sequenced sample consisted of CD4+ T cells sorted from blood. The receptors derive from a woman aged 18-29 years in good health.

This clonotype was seen repeatedly, ten times or more. The J gene is TRBJ2-3, the V gene TRBV10-3, with 10 nucleotides matching TRBD1. V lost 3 bases to trimming and J lost 5 bases; unmatched junction nucleotides: 8. The CDR3 has 16 amino acids. Germline CDR1 is ENHRY and CDR2 is SYGVKD. CDR3 DNA: TGTGCCATCAGTGACCCGACAGGGGGCAGCGGAGATACGCAGTATTTT. It codes for CAISDPTGGSGDTQYF.

This clonotype appeared a few times. The chain couples TRBV5-1 to TRBJ1-2; 8 bases are a match to TRBD1. Trimming took 4 bases from V and 4 from J; bases not matched to a gene: 9. The CDR3 is 15 residues long. CDR1 SGHRS and CDR2 YFSETQ come from the germline V gene. DNA of the CDR3: TGCGCCAGCAGCAGAGGTCAGGGGGCTTCCTATGGCTACACCTTC. It encodes CASSRGQGASYGYTF.

V usage is TRBV28 and J usage is TRBJ2-7, with 7 bases that match TRBD1. Germline V gives CDR1 MDHEN, CDR2 SYDVKM. The V and J ends lost 6 bases and 5 bases, in that order; junction bases with no gene match: 4. CDR3 length equals 12 residues. CDR3 nucleotides: TGTGCCAGCAGCCTCGACAGGGACGAGCAGTACTTC. Translated: CASSLDRDEQYF.

This clonotype was found a few times. V gene TRBV24-1 combines with J gene TRBJ1-4; D perhaps matches TRBD1 (5 bases). The CDR3 length is 15 residues. CDR1 and CDR2 from the germline V gene are KGHDR and SFDVKD. V was cut by 2 bases and J by 8 bases, with 14 bases left in between. In DNA form, the CDR3 reads TGTGCCACCAGTGATTCGGCAACCGGGGGAGAAAAACTGTTTTTT. It encodes CATSDSATGGEKLFF.

In this sample, this clonotype turned up a few times. This sequence joins TRBV6-5 and TRBJ2-1; 8 nucleotides match TRBD2. The CDR3 is 15 residues long. V lost 2 bases to trimming and J lost 7 bases; unmatched junction nucleotides: 7. The V gene's germline CDR1 is MNHEY and CDR2 SVGAGI. The CDR3 region has the DNA TGTGCCAGCAGTTACGGTCGGGGGGGCCTTAATGAGCAGTTCTTC. This codes for CASSYGRGGLNEQFF.

This clonotype was seen repeatedly, ten times or more. CDR3 in amino acids: CSARDQGWGKNIQYF. DNA of the CDR3: TGCAGTGCTAGAGATCAGGGCTGGGGCAAAAACATTCAGTACTTC. This chain uses TRBV20-1 with TRBJ2-4, with D tentatively TRBD1 (5 bases). Trimming pared 0 bases from V and 3 bases from J, leaving 12 bases between. There are 15 residues in the CDR3. Germline values: CDR1 DFQATT, CDR2 SNEGSKA (reference sequence).

V and J are TRBV12-3 or TRBV12-4 and TRBJ2-1, with D possibly TRBD2 on 5 matching bases. V lost 6 bases and J 0 bases, leaving 9 bases between the germline ends. CDR3 length: 14 residues. The CDR3, as DNA: TGTGCCAGCAGATTTGGGAGCTCCTACAATGAGCAGTTCTTC. Its protein product is CASRFGSSYNEQFF.

This clonotype was seen a few times. This CDR3 is CASSELGPNEQFF. The CDR3 bases are TGTGCCAGCAGTGAACTGGGTCCCAATGAGCAGTTCTTC. This chain joins TRBV2 and TRBJ2-1, with no clear D. CDR3 length equals 13 residues. CDR1 is SNHLY, CDR2 FYNNEI, per germline. Trimming shortened V by 2 bases and J by 6 bases, and 8 bases separated the two germline ends.

The sample holds a few counts of this clonotype. The CDR3 nucleotides read TGCAGCGTTCGACTGTGGATCCGGCGGGGGCAAAGGGAGCAGTTCTTC. As protein: CSVRLWIRRGQREQFF. This chain links TRBV29-1 with TRBJ2-1; maybe TRBD2 (7 bases). Germline-derived CDR1 and CDR2 are SQVTM and ANQGSEA. This CDR3 region has 16 residues. Trimming removed 5 bases from V and 10 bases from J, with 27 bases in between.

The V gene is TRBV20-1, the J gene TRBJ1-6; the D gene is possibly TRBD1 (6 bases). In germline, CDR1 is DFQATT, CDR2 SNEGSKA (reference sequence). CDR3 size: 13 residues. Trimming stripped 5 bases from V and 7 bases from J, with 12 bases between. The CDR3 sequence: CSAFSGGNSPLHF. The CDR3, as DNA: TGCAGTGCTTTCAGTGGGGGCAATTCACCCCTCCACTTT.

This clonotype occurred a few times. The V and J genes are TRBV29-1 and TRBJ2-1; 9 bases fit TRBD2. The CDR3 extends over 15 amino acids. CDR1 SQVTM and CDR2 ANQGSEA come from the germline V gene. The V gene end was trimmed by 7 bases and the J gene end by 9 bases; junction bases not matched to a gene: 16. The CDR3 DNA follows: TGCAGCGCCCAACCCCCCGGGACTAGCTTTTTTGAGCAGTTCTTC. As protein: CSAQPPGTSFFEQFF.

V is TRBV6-1 and J is TRBJ2-3; D might be TRBD1 (5 bases). The V end was cut by 1 base, the J end by 0 bases, with 8 bases between. CDR3 size: 15 residues. Per germline, CDR1 MNHNS and CDR2 SASEGT. The CDR3 coding sequence is TGTGCCAGCAGTGAAGAGACAGCTAGCACAGATACGCAGTATTTT. Translating gives CASSEETASTDTQYF.

This clonotype was picked up a small number of times. This CDR3 reads CASSFRVDTQYF. CDR3 DNA sequence: TGTGCCAGCAGTTTCAGGGTTGATACGCAGTATTTT. V is TRBV28 and J is TRBJ2-3, with D possibly TRBD1 on 5 matching bases. Germline V gene sequence: CDR1 MDHEN, CDR2 SYDVKM. The CDR3 contains 12 residues. V lost 3 bases, J lost 6 bases, and 7 bases lay in between.

This clonotype came up a few times. This chain links TRBV27 with TRBJ1-1; D is perhaps TRBD1 (5 bases). This CDR3 contains 15 residues. Germline lookup yields CDR1 MNHEY and CDR2 SMNVEV (reference sequence). Trimming cost V 2 bases and J 12 bases, with 22 bases left between them. In DNA, the CDR3 is TGTGCCAGCAGTTTACGGGGGACTGATGAGGACCCACCTTTCTTT. It translates to CASSLRGTDEDPPFF.

V and J are TRBV12-3 or TRBV12-4 and TRBJ2-5; no definite D call. The CDR3 consists of 11 residues. Trimming stripped 4 bases from V and 4 bases from J, with 4 bases between. CDR3 loop: CASSSPETQYF. As DNA, the CDR3 is TGTGCCAGCAGTTCGCCAGAGACCCAGTACTTC.

The V call is TRBV20-1, the J call TRBJ2-1; D is uncertain. The CDR3 consists of 11 residues. Trimming pared 6 bases from V and 8 bases from J, leaving 11 bases between. In germline, CDR1 is DFQATT, CDR2 SNEGSKA (reference sequence). The CDR3 is CSAPIFDEQFF. DNA of the CDR3: TGCAGTGCCCCTATTTTTGATGAGCAGTTCTTC.

This clonotype was recorded a few times. The chain employs TRBV20-1 and TRBJ2-1; 9 nucleotides match TRBD2. Trimming removed 0 bases from V and 0 bases from J; junction bases left unmatched: 9. This CDR3 region has 18 residues. Germline V gene sequence: CDR1 DFQATT, CDR2 SNEGSKA (reference sequence). The chain's CDR3 is CSARDRSGRSSSYNEQFF. Written as DNA, the CDR3 is TGCAGTGCTAGAGATAGGAGCGGGAGGTCCAGCTCCTACAATGAGCAGTTCTTC.

There are a few counts of this clonotype. The chain is built from TRBV6-1 and TRBJ2-1, with TRBD2 matching over 13 bases. Trimming took 7 bases from V and 0 from J; bases not matched to a gene: 12. Germline V gene sequence: CDR1 MNHNS, CDR2 SASEGT. CDR3 length equals 19 residues. CDR3 coding DNA: TGTGCCAGCAAGAGGGGACTAGCGGGGTGTACTAGCTCCTACAATGAGCAGTTCTTC. Its translation is CASKRGLAGCTSSYNEQFF.

This clonotype was counted a few times. The CDR3 sequence: CSARDRASGTTDTQYF. The CDR3 nucleotides are TGCAGTGCTAGAGATCGGGCTAGCGGGACCACAGATACGCAGTATTTT. The rearrangement joins TRBV20-1 to TRBJ2-3, with 9 bases lining up with TRBD2. The CDR3 loop spans 16 amino acids. Per the germline V gene, CDR1 is DFQATT and CDR2 is SNEGSKA (reference sequence). J gave up 2 bases and V 0 bases, and 6 bases lay outside the gene matches.

The chain employs TRBV20-1 and TRBJ2-5; D possibly corresponds to TRBD1 (5 bases). With 7 bases removed from V and 3 bases from J, the gap between germline ends came to 12 bases. Germline loops: CDR1 DFQATT, CDR2 SNEGSKA (reference sequence). CDR3 length: 12 residues. The CDR3 DNA is TGCAGTGTGTCTGGCAGGGAAGAGACCCAGTACTTC. It yields the protein CSVSGREETQYF.